Below, 21 T cell receptor beta chains from the same sample are listed, as sequenced in a study of cytotoxic CD8 clonotypes in ibrutinib-treated CLL. The protocol was immunoSEQ multiplex PCR, while the TCRdb copy is restricted to in-frame clones and leaves out a portion. The profile shows 150,000 to 200,000 clones, 81% of them singletons. Material: PBMCs, obtained after 12 months of ibrutinib treatment. Receptor source: a human donor with chronic lymphocytic leukemia.

This clone was counted a single time. The sample contains more than one DNA sequence encoding this CDR3. V usage is TRBV14 and J usage is TRBJ1-2; no definite D call. There are 13 residues in the CDR3. CDR1 and CDR2 (germline): SGHDN, FVKESK. V was pared by 0 bases and J by 8 bases, with 10 bases between. The CDR3 loop is CASSQDSGGGYTF. CDR3 DNA: TGTGCCAGCAGCCAAGATTCCGGTGGAGGCTACACCTTC. Supplemented by reference TRBV14 and TRBJ1-2, the full variable domain reads EAGVTQFPSHSVIEKGQTVTLRCDPISGHDNLYWYRRVMGKEIKFLLHFVKESKQDESGMPNNRFLAERTGGTYSTLKVQPAELEDSGVYFCASSQDSGGGYTFGSGTRLTVV.

This clone was seen more than once but under ten times. V usage is TRBV4-3 and J usage is TRBJ2-3; 12 bases are shared with TRBD2. The CDR3 is 16 residues long. Germline loops: CDR1 LGHNA, CDR2 YSLEER. J lost 6 bases, V lost 0 bases, and 4 bases had no gene match. The CDR3 coding sequence is TGCGCCAGCAGCCAAGACCTAGCGGGAGGGCACGATACGCAGTATTTT. It specifies CASSQDLAGGHDTQYF.

Comment on this clone: The same CDR3 arises from other DNA sequences in this sample as well. This chain joins TRBV28 and TRBJ1-1, with D possibly TRBD1 on 6 matching bases. V dropped 9 bases and J dropped 4 bases, with 9 bases sitting between them. Germline CDR1 and CDR2: MDHEN and SYDVKM. The CDR3 has 11 residues. In DNA form, the CDR3 reads TGTGCCAGTGTAGGGGGCACTGAAGCTTTCTTT. Amino acids: CASVGGTEAFF.

The rearrangement uses TRBV7-2 and TRBJ2-7, with D possibly matching TRBD1 (6 bases). CDR1 and CDR2 (germline): SGHTA, FQGNSA. V lost 1 base and J lost 0, with 10 bases in between. The CDR3 has 15 amino acids. For the CDR3, the DNA is TGTGCCAGCAGCTTAGACAGGGCTATCTCCTACGAGCAGTACTTC. It translates to CASSLDRAISYEQYF.

This chain connects TRBV15 to TRBJ2-5; 12 bases line up with TRBD1. Germline CDR1 LNHNV, CDR2 YYDKDF (reference sequence). V dropped 1 base and J dropped 9; count of bases not matched to a gene: 3. The CDR3 extends over 14 amino acids. In DNA form, the CDR3 reads TGTGCCACCAGCAGAGGGGACAGGGGGCGGCCCCAGTACTTC. This sequence encodes CATSRGDRGRPQYF.

The table lists this clone with a few counts. For the CDR3, the DNA is TGTGCCAGCAGCTTACGCGGGGGGGAAGATACGCAGTATTTT. This codes for CASSLRGGEDTQYF. This chain joins TRBV7-3 and TRBJ2-3; TRBD2 matches at 9 bases. Trimming cost V 2 bases and J 5 bases; bases outside gene matches: 2. The CDR3 totals 14 residues. The germline gives CDR1 SGHTA, CDR2 FQGTGA.

CDR3 sequence (DNA): TGTGCCAGCAGCTTAACTAGCGGGGACACAGATACGCAGTATTTT. As protein: CASSLTSGDTDTQYF. The chain couples TRBV7-3 to TRBJ2-3, with 8 bases that match TRBD2. With V trimmed by 0 bases and J by 2 bases, 1 base remained unmatched. From germline, CDR1 is SGHTA and CDR2 FQGTGA. This CDR3 spans 15 amino acids. The whole variable domain, remainder taken from reference TRBV7-3 and TRBJ2-3, is GAGVSQTPSNKVTEKGKYVELRCDPISGHTALYWYRQSLGQGPEFLIYFQGTGAADDSGLPNDRFFAVRPEGSVSTLKIQRTERGDSAVYLCASSLTSGDTDTQYFGPGTRLTVL.

A few counts support this clone. The chain recombines TRBV18 with TRBJ1-1; D is unresolved. The CDR3 runs 13 residues. V was clipped by 8 bases and J by 1 base, with 11 bases between them. Germline V gives CDR1 KGHSH, CDR2 LQKENI. The DNA for the CDR3 is TGTGCCAGCGCCTGGGAGGGGAACACTGAAGCTTTCTTT. This sequence encodes CASAWEGNTEAFF.

The rearrangement uses TRBV6-4 and TRBJ2-7; D not certain. The CDR3 is made up of 13 amino acids. Germline CDR1 reads MRHNA; CDR2 reads SNTAGT. Trimming removed 5 bases at V and 6 bases at J, with 14 bases between. CDR3 coding DNA: TGTGCCAGCAGTAGGGATTTTTTAGGCGAGCAGTACTTC. Its translation: CASSRDFLGEQYF.

The chain links TRBV7-7 to TRBJ2-3, with 14 bases matching TRBD2. Germline V gene data show CDR1 as SSHAT and CDR2 as FNYEAQ (reference sequence). The J segment lost 3 bases and the V segment lost 5 bases, leaving 4 bases of the junction unmatched. The CDR3 spans 16 residues. CDR3 nucleotides: TGTGCCAGCAGCCCTGGGACTAGCGGGGGAACAGATACGCAGTATTTT. Its translation is CASSPGTSGGTDTQYF.

The CDR3 region is CASSSFGNTGELFF. Here the CDR3 DNA reads TGTGCCAGCAGCTCATTTGGGAACACCGGGGAGCTGTTTTTT. The J gene is TRBJ2-2, the V gene TRBV7-2; D is undetermined. The CDR3 runs 14 residues. Germline assignment: CDR1 SGHTA and CDR2 FQGNSA. V lost 4 bases to trimming and J lost 1 base, with 7 bases between them.

The DNA of the CDR3 is TGCGCCAGCAGCTCATCGGGACTAGCGGGAGTTGGGGACACAGATACGCAGTATTTT. This translates into CASSSSGLAGVGDTDTQYF. This chain joins TRBV5-1 and TRBJ2-3; 14 bases match TRBD2. The J segment lost 2 bases and the V segment lost 3 bases, leaving 11 bases of the junction unmatched. CDR1 is SGHRS and CDR2 is YFSETQ in the germline V gene. This CDR3 contains 19 residues.

The rearrangement joins TRBV27 to TRBJ1-2; D remains ambiguous. The CDR3 is 15 amino acids. The germline V gene encodes CDR1 MNHEY and CDR2 SMNVEV (reference sequence). Trimming took off 4 bases at V and 2 bases at J, with 14 bases between the two ends. The CDR3 DNA follows: TGTGCCAGCAGTTCACGAGCCTTAGGCAACTATGGCTACACCTTC. Its protein product is CASSSRALGNYGYTF.

This chain connects TRBV7-6 to TRBJ2-7; D may be TRBD1 or TRBD2 (5 bases each). Looked up from germline, CDR1 is SGHVS and CDR2 is FNYEAQ. Trimming stripped 0 bases from V and 6 bases from J, with 15 bases between. This CDR3 is 15 amino acids long. The CDR3 nucleotides read TGTGCCAGCAGCTTAGCGCACGGGGCTGCGGGCGAGCAGTACTTC. Translation gives CASSLAHGAAGEQYF. The variable domain in full, completed from reference TRBV7-6 and TRBJ2-7, reads GAGVSQSPRYKVTKRGQDVALRCDPISGHVSLYWYRQALGQGPEFLTYFNYEAQQDKSGLPNDRFSAERPEGSISTLTIQRTEQRDSAMYRCASSLAHGAAGEQYFGPGTRLTVT.

In DNA, the CDR3 is TGTGCCAGCAGTCCCCCGGGACCTTACAATGAGCAGTTCTTC. Protein sequence: CASSPPGPYNEQFF. The chain couples TRBV6-5 to TRBJ2-1; possibly TRBD1 or TRBD2 for D (5 bases each). This CDR3 has 14 residues. Between the trimmed V and J ends, which lost 5 bases and 4 bases, there was a span of 12 bases. The V gene's germline CDR1 is MNHEY and CDR2 SVGAGI.

The chain employs TRBV30 and TRBJ2-3; 7 nucleotides match TRBD1. The CDR3 contains 13 residues. Looked up from germline, CDR1 is GTSNPN and CDR2 is SVGIG (reference sequence). The CDR3: CARGQPSTDTQYF. In DNA, the CDR3 is TGTGCAAGGGGGCAGCCGAGCACAGATACGCAGTATTTT.

The V call is TRBV18, the J call TRBJ2-2; perhaps TRBD2 as D (7 bases). The CDR3 totals 17 residues. Trimming took off 6 bases at V and 7 bases at J, with 24 bases between the two ends. Germline values: CDR1 KGHSH, CDR2 LQKENI. This CDR3 reads CASSPLEGGIHNGELFF. The CDR3 DNA is TGTGCCAGCTCCCCCCTCGAGGGGGGGATACATAACGGGGAGCTGTTTTTT.

The chain is built from TRBV11-2 and TRBJ2-2; perhaps TRBD1 as D (6 bases). Germline V lookup: CDR1 SGHAT, CDR2 FQNNGV. CDR3 length: 18 amino acids. Trimming took 5 bases from V and 3 from J, leaving 22 bases between them. This CDR3 reads CASSPRGLTGSYTGELFF. The DNA of the CDR3 is TGTGCCAGCAGCCCTAGAGGATTAACAGGGAGCTACACCGGGGAGCTGTTTTTT.

The chain joins TRBV9 to TRBJ1-2, with D possibly matching TRBD1 (6 bases). Germline V gives CDR1 SGDLS, CDR2 YYNGEE. This CDR3 is built from 14 residues. The V and J ends lost 4 bases and 4 bases respectively, with 14 bases between them. The CDR3 DNA is TGTGCCAGCAGCCCAGGGGTGGCCGCCTATGGCTACACCTTC. Translating gives CASSPGVAAYGYTF.

This rearrangement joins TRBV4-3 to TRBJ2-7; TRBD1 matches at 7 bases. Trimming at V came to 4 bases and at J to 7 bases, leaving 7 bases not matched to a gene. Germline values: CDR1 LGHNA, CDR2 YSLEER. There are 13 residues in the CDR3. CDR3 amino acids: CASSRDRAWEQYF. The CDR3 coding sequence is TGCGCCAGCAGCCGAGACAGGGCGTGGGAGCAGTACTTC.

This clone was detected once. CDR3 DNA: TGTGCCAGCAGTCCTCCGTCACAGCCGAACACTGAAGCTTTCTTT. Translating gives CASSPPSQPNTEAFF. This chain connects TRBV28 to TRBJ1-1; no definite D call. Trimming took off 5 bases at V and 1 base at J, with 14 bases between the two ends. The V gene's germline CDR1 is MDHEN and CDR2 SYDVKM. CDR3 length equals 15 residues.